A single sample gave rise to the 22 T cell receptor beta chains below, sequenced in a study of cytomegalovirus exposure and HLA in healthy donors. The PCR contained 60 Vbeta and 13 Jbeta primers. Assay: immunoSEQ multiplex PCR; the TCRdb copy retains only in-frame clones and omits some. Here the sample spans roughly 100,000 clones, roughly 80% being singletons. The material sequenced was PBMCs. Receptors were obtained from a man aged 25 to 40 in good health and CMV-seropositive.

The chain recombines TRBV11-3 with TRBJ1-1, with a possible D match to TRBD1 (6 bases). CDR1 and CDR2 from the germline V gene are SGHNT and YENEEA. Deletions cut 5 bases from V and 3 bases from J, with 10 bases between. The CDR3 consists of 13 residues. This CDR3 reads CASSGKGDTEAFF. CDR3 bases: TGTGCCAGCAGCGGGAAGGGGGACACTGAAGCTTTCTTT. The full variable domain, in which reference TRBV11-3 and TRBJ1-1 provide the parts outside the CDR3, is EAGVVQSPRYKIIEKKQPVAFWCNPISGHNTLYWYLQNLGQGPELLIRYENEEAVDDSQLPKDRFSAERLKGVDSTLKIQPAELGDSAVYLCASSGKGDTEAFFGQGTRLTVV.

V is TRBV2 and J is TRBJ2-3; weak D call: TRBD2 (5 bases). V gave up 3 bases and J gave up 7 bases, with 8 bases separating them. This CDR3 spans 12 amino acids. The V gene's germline CDR1 is SNHLY and CDR2 FYNNEI. CDR3 amino acids: CASSEGVHTQYF. CDR3 nucleotide sequence: TGTGCCAGCAGTGAGGGAGTTCATACGCAGTATTTT. The full variable domain, with the rest looked up from reference TRBV2 and TRBJ2-3, is EPEVTQTPSHQVTQMGQEVILRCVPISNHLYFYWYRQILGQKVEFLVSFYNNEISEKSEIFDDQFSVERPDGSNFTLKIRSTKLEDSAMYFCASSEGVHTQYFGPGTRLTVL.

This clone appeared once. The chain recombines TRBV5-6 with TRBJ1-5; TRBD1 agrees at 8 bases. The V and J ends lost 4 bases and 2 bases, in that order; junction bases with no gene match: 5. The CDR3 spans 15 residues. Per germline, CDR1 SGHDT and CDR2 YYEEEE. CDR3 coding DNA: TGTGCCAGCAGCCCACAGGGGGAGGGCAATCAGCCCCAGCATTTT. Amino acids: CASSPQGEGNQPQHF.

The chain links TRBV4-1 to TRBJ2-7; no clear D gene. The ends were cut back, 5 bases at V and 5 bases at J, with 13 bases in the middle. This CDR3 region has 13 residues. The germline V gene has CDR1 MGHRA and CDR2 YSYEKL. CDR3: CASSSPPSDEQYF. The CDR3 DNA is TGCGCCAGCAGCTCCCCCCCCAGCGACGAGCAGTACTTC.

The J gene is TRBJ2-7, the V gene TRBV27, with D perhaps TRBD2 (6 bases). Germline lookup yields CDR1 MNHEY and CDR2 SMNVEV (reference sequence). Trimming left V 8 bases short and J 2 bases short, with 13 bases between. CDR3 size: 13 residues. CDR3 amino acids: CASGGAGTYEQYF. The CDR3 DNA follows: TGTGCCAGCGGCGGGGCGGGGACCTACGAGCAGTACTTC.

V gene TRBV1 combines with J gene TRBJ1-5; TRBD1, the table's D call, lacks a check against the DNA. TRBV1 is a pseudogene locus. This CDR3 is 14 amino acids long. Here the CDR3 reads CTSSTGISNQPQHF. The CDR3 bases are TGCACCAGCAGTACAGGGATTAGCAATCAGCCCCAGCATTTT.

The V call is TRBV12-5, the J call TRBJ1-1, with 12 positions matching TRBD1. This CDR3 comprises 17 residues. Germline CDR1 reads LGHNT; CDR2 reads FRNRAP. V gave up 6 bases and J gave up 1 base; unmatched junction bases: 9. Here the CDR3 reads CASGAGTGGEWNTEAFF. The CDR3 DNA is TGTGCTAGTGGGGCTGGGACAGGGGGCGAGTGGAACACTGAAGCTTTCTTT.

This clone has a single count. The chain recombines TRBV18 with TRBJ2-7, with TRBD1 matching over 9 bases. Per germline, CDR1 KGHSH and CDR2 LQKENI. CDR3 length equals 16 residues. V was pared by 4 bases and J by 6 bases, with 13 bases of the junction left unmatched. CDR3 sequence reads: CASSRGTGMPLVEQYF. The CDR3 coding sequence is TGTGCCAGCTCACGAGGGACAGGGATGCCGTTGGTCGAGCAGTACTTC.

The gene calls are TRBV25-1 and TRBJ2-7; 9 bases line up with TRBD2. The V gene's germline CDR1 is MGHDK and CDR2 SYGVNS. The CDR3 contains 15 residues. The V gene end was trimmed by 1 base and the J gene end by 5 bases; junction bases not matched to a gene: 6. DNA of the CDR3: TGTGCCAGCAGTGAATTTGCGGGGGGGTCAAACGAGCAGTACTTC. This sequence encodes CASSEFAGGSNEQYF.

The gene calls are TRBV9 and TRBJ2-5; D is ambiguous. The CDR3 totals 15 residues. Germline V gene sequence: CDR1 SGDLS, CDR2 YYNGEE. Trimming removed 0 bases at V and 0 bases at J, with 9 bases between. The CDR3 nucleotides are TGTGCCAGCAGCGTAGGAGGAGCAGACCAAGAGACCCAGTACTTC. Its protein is CASSVGGADQETQYF.

V and J are TRBV19 and TRBJ2-7; D possibly corresponds to TRBD2 (7 bases). Germline loops: CDR1 LNHDA, CDR2 SQIVND (reference sequence). The V end lost 7 bases, the J end lost 2 bases, and 18 bases lay between the germline ends. This CDR3 has 15 amino acids. The CDR3 is CASTPSEGGAYEQYF. The CDR3 DNA reads as TGTGCCAGTACCCCCTCGGAAGGGGGGGCCTACGAGCAGTACTTC. Filled out from reference TRBV19 and TRBJ2-7, the complete variable domain reads DGGITQSPKYLFRKEGQNVTLSCEQNLNHDAMYWYRQDPGQGLRLIYYSQIVNDFQKGDIAEGYSVSREKKESFPLTVTSAQKNPTAFYLCASTPSEGGAYEQYFGPGTRLTVT.

The V and J genes are TRBV6-1 and TRBJ2-7; possible D gene TRBD1, 5 bases. The V gene's germline CDR1 is MNHNS and CDR2 SASEGT. V lost 3 bases, J lost 2 bases, and 11 bases lay in between. The CDR3 loop spans 14 amino acids. The CDR3 nucleotides read TGTGCCAGCAGTGAGGGGCTGTACCCCTACGAGCAGTACTTC. Amino acids: CASSEGLYPYEQYF.

This clone was detected only a few times. The chain joins TRBV5-6 to TRBJ1-1; weak D call: TRBD1 (5 bases). CDR1 and CDR2 from the germline V gene are SGHDT and YYEEEE. Trimming pared 2 bases from V and 0 bases from J, leaving 11 bases between. The CDR3 extends over 15 amino acids. CDR3 region: CASSLPRAVNTEAFF. CDR3 nucleotide sequence: TGTGCCAGCAGCTTACCCAGGGCGGTGAACACTGAAGCTTTCTTT. The full variable domain, rest sourced from reference TRBV5-6 and TRBJ1-1, is DAGVTQSPTHLIKTRGQQVTLRCSPKSGHDTVSWYQQALGQGPQFIFQYYEEEERQRGNFPDRFSGHQFPNYSSELNVNALLLGDSALYLCASSLPRAVNTEAFFGQGTRLTVV.

The genes are TRBV5-6 and TRBJ2-5; D gene ambiguous. The germline V and J ends were trimmed by 0 bases and 6 bases, with 6 bases remaining between them. The CDR3 sequence is 12 residues long. The germline V gene has CDR1 SGHDT and CDR2 YYEEEE. CDR3 bases: TGTGCCAGCAGCTTGGTTAGTCAGACCCAGTACTTC. This encodes CASSLVSQTQYF.

This clone appeared a few times. V gene TRBV7-6 combines with J gene TRBJ2-7, with 7 bases aligning to TRBD2. There are 14 residues in the CDR3. Germline CDR1 reads SGHVS; CDR2 reads FNYEAQ. V was pared by 6 bases and J by 2 bases, with 7 bases of the junction left unmatched. The CDR3 spells CASRSGTGTYEQYF. The CDR3 coding sequence is TGTGCCAGCAGGAGCGGGACGGGGACCTACGAGCAGTACTTC.

This clone was counted between two and nine times. The chain uses TRBV19 and TRBJ2-1; D gene uncertain. Germline loops: CDR1 LNHDA, CDR2 SQIVND (reference sequence). The CDR3 has 14 residues. The V and J ends lost 2 bases and 0 bases respectively, with 5 bases between them. The CDR3 loop reads CASSIISSYNEQFF. DNA for the CDR3: TGTGCCAGTAGTATAATTAGCTCCTACAATGAGCAGTTCTTC.

This sequence joins TRBV18 and TRBJ2-5; D unresolved. This CDR3 contains 14 residues. Looked up from germline, CDR1 is KGHSH and CDR2 is LQKENI. Trimming removed 5 bases from V and 3 bases from J, with 13 bases in between. CDR3 residues: CASSGSGSKETQYF. CDR3 DNA: TGTGCCAGCTCAGGATCCGGGTCCAAAGAGACCCAGTACTTC.

The chain combines TRBV29-1 with TRBJ2-7; 8 bases line up with TRBD1. In germline, CDR1 is SQVTM, CDR2 ANQGSEA. Unmatched junction bases numbered 6, after V lost 5 bases and J lost 3 bases. The CDR3 is 13 residues long. The CDR3 is CSVLITGGYEQYF. The DNA of the CDR3 is TGCAGCGTTCTTATCACAGGGGGCTACGAGCAGTACTTC.

The genes are TRBV30 and TRBJ2-3, with D unresolved. Trimming stripped 2 bases from V and 4 bases from J, with 10 bases between. The CDR3 runs 13 residues. CDR1 and CDR2 (germline): GTSNPN, SVGIG (reference sequence). The CDR3 spells CAWSHPTPDTQYF. Written as DNA, the CDR3 is TGTGCCTGGAGTCACCCTACTCCAGATACGCAGTATTTT.

The V call is TRBV7-9, the J call TRBJ1-1; 9 bases agree with TRBD1. The CDR3 extends over 14 amino acids. CDR1 and CDR2 from the germline V gene are SEHNR and FQNEAQ (reference sequence). Trimming at V came to 5 bases and at J to 4 bases, leaving 5 bases not matched to a gene. CDR3 DNA: TGTGCCAGCAGCATGGTGACAGGGGGCACTGAAGCTTTCTTT. Translating gives CASSMVTGGTEAFF.

This clone has only a few counts. For the CDR3, the DNA is TGCGCCAGCAGCCGGACAGCGAACACTGAAGCTTTCTTT. Translating it yields CASSRTANTEAFF. V is TRBV4-1 and J is TRBJ1-1, with TRBD1 as a possible D gene (6 bases). Germline lookup yields CDR1 MGHRA and CDR2 YSYEKL. The CDR3 is 13 amino acids. V was cut by 4 bases and J by 1 base, with 7 bases left in between.

With respect to this clone: This may arise from a read error, as a much more abundant clone is one base away. The chain employs TRBV27 and TRBJ1-4, with 7 nucleotides matching TRBD1. Germline CDR1 and CDR2: MNHEY and SMNVEV (reference sequence). Trimming took 3 bases from V and 4 from J; bases not matched to a gene: 2. The CDR3 consists of 14 residues. The CDR3 loop is CASSFQGGNEKLFF. The CDR3 DNA reads TGTGCCAGCAGTTTCCAGGGGGGTAATGAAAAACTGTTTTTT.